This TCR beta chain stems from a study of shared clonotypes between healthy human individuals. The wider study: Three CD4 naive, three CD4 memory, two CD8 naive and one CD8 memory plate were used per donor. Regarding the study as a whole: Naive CD4 clonotype sharing across four donors was about 5%.

In the case of this clone: Its matching antigen is unknown.

Libraries were prepared by immunoSEQ multiplex PCR; TCRdb keeps only in-frame clonotypes and omits some of them. The data show about 1.5 million clones, with approximately 98% seen just once and roughly 0.4% held by the top ten. Germline assignment: CDR1 MNHEY and CDR2 SMNVEV (reference sequence). V lost 2 bases and J lost 2; bases outside the gene matches: 3. The CDR3 contains 15 residues. This sequence was found in a man aged 25 to 40 in good health. Sequenced: naive CD4+ T cells sorted from blood. Stated subset: CD45RA+ positively selected. The chain has TRBV27 and TRBJ1-3; TRBD1 matches at 7 bases. The CDR3 coding sequence is TGTGCCAGCAGTTTACTCAGGGGGGCTGGAAACACCATATATTTT. As protein: CASSLLRGAGNTIYF.